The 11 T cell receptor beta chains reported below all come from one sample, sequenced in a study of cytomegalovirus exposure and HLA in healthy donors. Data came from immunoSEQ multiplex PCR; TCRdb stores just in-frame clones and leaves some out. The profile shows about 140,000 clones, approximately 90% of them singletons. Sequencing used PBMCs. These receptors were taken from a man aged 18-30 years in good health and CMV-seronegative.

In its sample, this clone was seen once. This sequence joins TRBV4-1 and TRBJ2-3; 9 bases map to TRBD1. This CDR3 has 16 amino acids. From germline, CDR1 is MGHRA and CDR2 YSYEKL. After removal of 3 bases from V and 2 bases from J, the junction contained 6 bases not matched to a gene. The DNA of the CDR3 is TGCGCCAGCAGCCAGGACAGGGGAGATTTCACAGATACGCAGTATTTT. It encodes CASSQDRGDFTDTQYF.

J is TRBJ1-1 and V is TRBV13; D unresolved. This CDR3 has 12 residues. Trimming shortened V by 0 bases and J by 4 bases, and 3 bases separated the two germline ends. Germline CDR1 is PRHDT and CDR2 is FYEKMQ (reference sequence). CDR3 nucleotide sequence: TGTGCCAGCAGCTTAGGTAGCACTGAAGCTTTCTTT. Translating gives CASSLGSTEAFF.

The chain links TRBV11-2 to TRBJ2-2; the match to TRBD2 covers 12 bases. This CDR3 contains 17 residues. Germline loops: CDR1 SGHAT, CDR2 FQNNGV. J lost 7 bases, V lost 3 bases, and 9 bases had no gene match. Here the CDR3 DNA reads TGTGCCAGCAGCTTCTTACTAGCGGGAGGTGTAAGCGGGGAGCTGTTTTTT. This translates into CASSFLLAGGVSGELFF.

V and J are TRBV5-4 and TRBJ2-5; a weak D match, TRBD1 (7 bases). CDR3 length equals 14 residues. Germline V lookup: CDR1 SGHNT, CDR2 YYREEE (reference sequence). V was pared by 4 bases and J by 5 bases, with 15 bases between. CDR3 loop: CASSDRAGGETQYF. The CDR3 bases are TGTGCCAGCAGCGACCGAGCAGGGGGGGAGACCCAGTACTTC.

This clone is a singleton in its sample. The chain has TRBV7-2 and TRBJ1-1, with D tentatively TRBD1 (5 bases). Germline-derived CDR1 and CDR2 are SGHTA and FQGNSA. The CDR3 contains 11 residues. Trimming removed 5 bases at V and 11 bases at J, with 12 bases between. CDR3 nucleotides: TGTGCCAGCAGCCCGGACACGCGGGCTTTCTTT. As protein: CASSPDTRAFF.

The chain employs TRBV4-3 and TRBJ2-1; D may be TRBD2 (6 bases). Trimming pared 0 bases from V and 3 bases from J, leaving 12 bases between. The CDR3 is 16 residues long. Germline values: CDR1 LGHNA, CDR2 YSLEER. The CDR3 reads CASSQDLSGYYNEQFF. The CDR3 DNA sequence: TGCGCCAGCAGCCAAGATCTTAGCGGATACTACAATGAGCAGTTCTTC.

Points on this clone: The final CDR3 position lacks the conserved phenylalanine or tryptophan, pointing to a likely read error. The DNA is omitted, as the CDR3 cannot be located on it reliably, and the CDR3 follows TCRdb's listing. This CDR3 is CAWSPRTGTTAFI. The genes are TRBV30 and TRBJ2-7; the tabulated D call, TRBD1, remains unverified against the DNA. From germline, CDR1 is GTSNPN and CDR2 SVGIG (reference sequence). Including both end residues, the CDR3 is 13 amino acids long.

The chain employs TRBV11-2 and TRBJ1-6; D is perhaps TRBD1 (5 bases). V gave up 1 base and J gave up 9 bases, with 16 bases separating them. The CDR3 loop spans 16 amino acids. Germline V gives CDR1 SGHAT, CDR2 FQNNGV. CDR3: CASSLVPGVGISPLHF. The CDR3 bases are TGTGCCAGCAGCTTAGTCCCGGGGGTGGGGATTTCACCCCTCCACTTT. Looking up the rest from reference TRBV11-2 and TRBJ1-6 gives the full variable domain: EAGVAQSPRYKIIEKRQSVAFWCNPISGHATLYWYQQILGQGPKLLIQFQNNGVVDDSQLPKDRFSAERLKGVDSTLKIQPAKLEDSAVYLCASSLVPGVGISPLHFGNGTRLTVT.

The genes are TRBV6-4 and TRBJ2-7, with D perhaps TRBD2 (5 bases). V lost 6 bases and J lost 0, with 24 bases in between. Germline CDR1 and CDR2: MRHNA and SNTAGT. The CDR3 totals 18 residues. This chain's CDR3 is CASSPRKEAANYSYEQYV. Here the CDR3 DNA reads TGTGCCAGCAGCCCTCGAAAGGAGGCCGCTAACTACTCCTACGAGCAGTACGTC.

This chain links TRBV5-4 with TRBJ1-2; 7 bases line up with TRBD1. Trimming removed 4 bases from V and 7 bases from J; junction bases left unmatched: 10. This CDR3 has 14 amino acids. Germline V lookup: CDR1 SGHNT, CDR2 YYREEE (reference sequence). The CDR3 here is CASSQPGQQSGYTF. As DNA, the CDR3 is TGTGCCAGCAGCCAACCGGGACAGCAAAGTGGCTACACCTTC.

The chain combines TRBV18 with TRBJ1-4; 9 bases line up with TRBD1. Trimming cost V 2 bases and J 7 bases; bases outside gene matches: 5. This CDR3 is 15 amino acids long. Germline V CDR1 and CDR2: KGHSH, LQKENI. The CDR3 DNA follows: TGTGCCAGCTCACCAACAGGGGGCGGAGGTGAAAAACTGTTTTTT. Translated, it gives CASSPTGGGGEKLFF.